This T cell receptor beta chain came from a study of T cell clonality in common variable immunodeficiency. This clone was recorded at least ten times. The antigen is unknown. A read error may produce the germline difference seen at one junction end. The sequence runs out 3 residues before the end of the CDR3; the remainder is reconstructed from the germline J gene. Study findings and constraints: In common variable immunodeficiency, TCR beta chains reportedly carried fewer deletions and N-nucleotide insertions. Repertoire-complication correlations in CVID were limited by patient heterogeneity.

This table comes from immunoSEQ multiplex PCR, and its TCRdb copy is limited to in-frame clones, with some not included. This repertoire holds about 40,000 clones, and none appear only once. Germline V CDR1 and CDR2: SGHKS, YYEKEE (reference sequence). This CDR3 region has 14 residues. The V call is TRBV5-5, the J call TRBJ1-1, with a possible D match to TRBD1 (6 bases). Sequenced: peripheral blood mononuclear cells. This sequence was found in a person between 18 and 70 years old in good health. CDR3 loop: CASSLDRVNAEAFF. The CDR3 bases that were read are TGTGCCAGCAGCTTGGACAGGGTGAACGCTGAA.